This T cell receptor (beta chain) comes out of a study of cytomegalovirus exposure and HLA in healthy donors. The study, taken as a whole, reports: The classifier, whose performance was assessed in both the original and validation cohorts, reportedly diagnosed cytomegalovirus status with high specificity and sensitivity. In vitro assays verified that three CMV-associated chains recognized CMV antigens specifically. The investigators catalogued 164 TCR beta chains as cytomegalovirus-associated.

Using immunoSEQ multiplex PCR, the repertoire was profiled, and TCRdb retains in-frame clones only, with some absent. This sample has 100,000 to 150,000 clones; 89% occur once, and the top ten carry 1.5% to 2.5%. Germline CDR1 SNHLY, CDR2 FYNNEI. V was clipped by 4 bases and J by 5 bases, with 12 bases between them. The CDR3 runs to 13 residues. With regard to this clone: Its antigen is not identified.

The source is a woman aged 18-29 years in good health and CMV-seronegative. The V gene is TRBV2, the J gene TRBJ2-7; the D gene is possibly TRBD2 (5 bases). Sequenced sample: PBMCs. The CDR3 spells CASSGVEGNEQYF. CDR3 in DNA: TGTGCCAGCAGTGGGGTCGAGGGCAACGAGCAGTACTTC.